Sequencing of this T cell receptor (beta chain) was carried out in a study of cytomegalovirus exposure and HLA in healthy donors. Germline V gene lookup returns CDR1 MNHNS and CDR2 SASEGT. V was clipped by 3 bases and J by 2 bases, with 13 bases between them. CDR3 length: 15 amino acids. As concerns this clone: Its specificity is not known.

Study-wide results and limits: Several top significant clusters appeared, in a later analysis, to be linked to common viral pathogens. In a later analysis, an Asian-associated ancestry cluster reportedly showed fewer N-insertions than the roughly 730-donor mean. Most of the TCR beta V segments (in an earlier analysis) were productive either about 87% or about 30% of the time.

PCR primers comprised 60 Vbeta and 13 Jbeta primers. The method was immunoSEQ multiplex PCR; TCRdb's version includes in-frame clones alone and lacks a portion of them. Its table records tens of thousands of clones. Input material: PBMCs. This TCR was recovered from a woman aged 25 to 45 in good health and CMV-seronegative. The chain joins TRBV6-1 to TRBJ1-1; the D gene is possibly TRBD1 (6 bases). CDR3 loop: CASSEGWGRNTEAFF. The CDR3 DNA sequence: TGTGCCAGCAGTGAGGGGTGGGGGCGCAACACTGAAGCTTTCTTT.